This entry concerns a single TCR beta chain. Its target is unknown. This entry belongs to a study of memory B cells and T cells in multiple sclerosis. Stimulus-free culture yielded autoproliferating CFSE-dim and non-proliferating CFSE-high T cells, each sequenced separately. 5x10^7 CFSE-labeled PBMCs were cultured 6 to 7 days unstimulated, then replicate wells were pooled. Measured with immunoSEQ multiplex PCR; TCRdb has only the in-frame clones, and not every one. The data contain 35,000 to 55,000 clones, about four fifths of them singletons. Germline CDR1 is SGHTA and CDR2 is FQGTGA. The CDR3 is 14 amino acids. V lost 1 base and J lost 6, with 9 bases in between.

The V gene is TRBV7-3, the J gene TRBJ2-2; D assignment may be TRBD1 or TRBD2 (5 bases each). Material: PBMCs from blood kept in culture. The TCR comes from a human donor with multiple sclerosis. The CDR3 loop reads CASSLRRGAGELFF. For the CDR3, the DNA is TGTGCCAGCAGCTTAAGGCGAGGGGCCGGGGAGCTGTTTTTT.